A selection of T cell receptor beta chains follows, all from one sample in a study of CD8+CD57+ T cells in acquired aplastic anemia. One entry per CDR3 protein results from TCRdb running MiXCR on the reads. The sample has about 170,000 distinct CDR3 sequences, around 45% seen once; the top ten hold 0.85% to 1.3%. Sequencing was carried out using sorted CD4+, CD8+, or CD8+CD57+ T cells (not recorded which) from PBMCs. These receptors were obtained from a human donor in good health. Both conserved end residues are part of each CDR3. The D gene is left open where the match is weak. Clone sizes are given selectively: once, few, many, or a class where the clone is expanded.

>TRBD1|TRBV10-3|-
CAIRRTGDTGELFF
>-|TRBV24-1|-
CATSPSGTQHTDTQYF
>-|TRBV15|few
CATGERGKSTEAFF
>-|TRBV30|-
CATRKGGTDTQYF
>-|TRBV3-1|many
CASSHDYKEAQYF
>-|TRBV11-3|-
CASSTTGSTNEKLFF
>TRBD1|TRBV7-2|-
CASSLPGTGEQETQYF
>-|TRBV19|-
CVSTRSQSGQPQHF
>-|TRBV10-3|many
CAISARGLLSSGNTIYF
>TRBD1|TRBV29-1|-
CSVAGTGTSSTDTQYF
>-|TRBV6-2/TRBV6-3|few
CASSHDNEKLFF
>-|TRBV18|-
CASSPGAGETQCF
>TRBD2|TRBV5-1|many
CASSFSGRGGTDTQYF
>TRBD2|TRBV30|once
CAWSRGGVETQYF
>TRBD2|TRBV5-1|many
CASSLGRGRASTDTQYF
>TRBD1|TRBV5-1|many
CASKWGQGVNEQFF
>-|TRBV5-4|once
CASSPVPTGNSPLHF
>TRBD1|TRBV20-1|-
CSARGSPGGIQPQHF
>-|TRBV14|-
CAIRTNSEAFF
>TRBD1|TRBV10-3|many
CASSGQGAFGYTF
>-|TRBV4-1|many
CASSQDLGAYEQYF
>TRBD1|TRBV19|-
CASSIGTGFGEQYF
>-|TRBV6-2/TRBV6-3|few
CASSYSLTSRVGELFF
>TRBD1|TRBV19|-
CASSTTGTGHETQYF
>-|TRBV18|once
CASSPGDLEAFF
>-|TRBV20-1|many
CSARENYGYTF
>TRBD1|TRBV20-1|once
CSAQRRQGAGEQYF
>-|TRBV2|many
CASPRVREVSYEQYF
>-|TRBV11-2|many
CASSLDGGNYEQYF
>TRBD2|TRBV13|many
CASSYRGGEQFF
>TRBD1|TRBV20-1|-
CSANSNRGMGYEQFF
>-|TRBV6-5|many
CASSYSTPLHF
>TRBD1|TRBV7-3|-
CASRSDRAGGNTIYF
>-|TRBV20-1|many
CSAREAGRTGELFF
>-|TRBV10-3|-
CAISESGRGSSYEQYF
>TRBD2|TRBV7-8|-
CASSLEGAGYTDTQYF